This is a list of T cell receptor beta chains from one sample in a study of T cell repertoires in cytomegalovirus infection. Each CDR3 protein gets one entry after TCRdb re-called the reads with MiXCR. The sample consists of about 530,000 distinct CDR3 sequences, roughly 29% of them appearing once. Sequencing was performed on PBMCs. Receptor source: a human donor in good health (CMV status not recorded). Some clones in this sample may be carry-over from other donors' samples. Both conserved end residues are part of each CDR3. Fields, in order: D gene, V gene, clone size, J gene, CDR3 protein, CDR3 DNA. The D gene is left open where the match is weak. A row's size may be missing; if present it is once, few, many or a size class.

>TRBD1|TRBV27|few|TRBJ2-2
CASSLYRGLGELFF
TGTGCCAGCAGTTTATATAGGGGGCTCGGGGAGCTGTTTTTT
>.|TRBV12-3/TRBV12-4|.|TRBJ1-6
CASSLGGQVYSPLHF
TGTGCCAGCAGTTTGGGGGGACAAGTATATTCACCCCTCCACTTT
>TRBD1|TRBV7-2|many|TRBJ1-2
CASSQDSREGGFYGYTF
TGTGCCAGCAGCCAAGACTCTCGAGAAGGGGGCTTCTATGGCTACACCTTC
>TRBD2|TRBV20-1|.|TRBJ2-3
CSARRGGQEDTQYF
TGCAGTGCAAGGCGGGGAGGGCAGGAAGATACGCAGTATTTT
>.|TRBV7-2|.|TRBJ2-1
CASSLERVYNEQFF
TGTGCCAGCAGCTTAGAACGGGTCTACAATGAGCAGTTCTTC
>.|TRBV28|.|TRBJ1-5
CASSLKTQPQHF
TGTGCCAGCAGTTTAAAGACTCAGCCCCAGCATTTT
>.|TRBV4-3|.|TRBJ2-2
CASSQFQGATGELFF
TGCGCCAGCAGCCAATTTCAAGGGGCGACCGGGGAGCTGTTTTTT
>.|TRBV7-2|few|TRBJ2-7
CASSFFPGTYEQYF
TGTGCCAGCAGCTTTTTCCCAGGTACCTACGAGCAGTACTTC
>TRBD1|TRBV6-5|few|TRBJ2-4
CASSYGPDRNIQYF
TGTGCCAGCAGTTACGGTCCGGACAGGAACATTCAGTACTTC
>TRBD2|TRBV20-1|many|TRBJ2-1
CSATGLADNEQFF
TGCAGTGCCACTGGACTAGCGGACAATGAGCAGTTCTTC
>TRBD2|TRBV7-2|many|TRBJ2-7
CASSLEGTSGSYEQYF
TGTGCCAGCAGCTTAGAGGGGACTAGCGGGAGCTACGAGCAGTACTTC
>TRBD1|TRBV4-1|.|TRBJ1-1
CASSQDPGQGMTEAFF
TGCGCCAGCAGCCAAGATCCCGGACAGGGGATGACTGAAGCTTTCTTT
>.|TRBV14|few|TRBJ2-2
CASSQAFAGELFF
TGTGCCAGCAGCCAAGCCTTTGCCGGGGAGCTGTTTTTT
>TRBD1|TRBV7-2|many|TRBJ2-3
CASSLDRGADTQYF
TGTGCCAGCAGCTTAGACAGGGGGGCCGATACGCAGTATTTT
>.|TRBV4-1|few|TRBJ1-1
CASSQREMNTEAFF
TGCGCCAGCAGCCAACGGGAAATGAACACTGAAGCTTTCTTT